This TCR beta chain was retrieved from a study of blood T cells in healthy people across ages. Points from the study as a whole: It was held that diversity estimates obtained from one million T cells represented underestimates. Age brought a roughly linear fall in TCR beta diversity measured per million T cells.

A second about 7 to 12 cycle PCR used barcoded and J-beta primers. A 12-random-nucleotide template-switch adaptor tagged each cDNA molecule. One entry per CDR3 protein results from TCRdb running MiXCR on the 5' RACE reads. Among 1.5 million to 1.8 million distinct CDR3 sequences listed, roughly two fifths were seen once. The CDR3 has 13 residues. Germline CDR1 reads SGHVS; CDR2 reads FQNEAQ. Trimming removed 10 bases from V and 2 bases from J, with 14 bases in between. This clonotype occurred a few times. Antigen specificity is unknown. The source material was blood. The chain carries TRBV7-8 and TRBJ1-1; possibly TRBD1 for D (5 bases). This clonotype was obtained from a woman between 18 and 29 years old in good health. DNA for the CDR3: TGTGCCACCTTACCCCGGGACAACACTGAAGCTTTCTTT. Translated, it gives CATLPRDNTEAFF.